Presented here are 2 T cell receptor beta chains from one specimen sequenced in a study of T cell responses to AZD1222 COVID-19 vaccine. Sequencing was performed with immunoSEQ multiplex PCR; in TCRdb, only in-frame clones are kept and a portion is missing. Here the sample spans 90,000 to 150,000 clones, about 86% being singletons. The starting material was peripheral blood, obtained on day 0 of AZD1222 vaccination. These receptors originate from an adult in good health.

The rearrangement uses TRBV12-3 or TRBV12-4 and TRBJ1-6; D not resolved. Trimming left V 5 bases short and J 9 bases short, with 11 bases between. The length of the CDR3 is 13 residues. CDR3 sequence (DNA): TGTGCCAGCAGTCTAGTTCTCCGTTCACCCCTCCACTTT. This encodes CASSLVLRSPLHF.

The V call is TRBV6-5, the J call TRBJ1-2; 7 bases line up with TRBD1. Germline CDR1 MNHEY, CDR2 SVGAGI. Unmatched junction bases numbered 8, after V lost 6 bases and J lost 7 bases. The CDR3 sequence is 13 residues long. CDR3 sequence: CASRDSSGGGYTF. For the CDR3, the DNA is TGTGCCAGCAGGGATTCTTCAGGGGGTGGCTACACCTTC.